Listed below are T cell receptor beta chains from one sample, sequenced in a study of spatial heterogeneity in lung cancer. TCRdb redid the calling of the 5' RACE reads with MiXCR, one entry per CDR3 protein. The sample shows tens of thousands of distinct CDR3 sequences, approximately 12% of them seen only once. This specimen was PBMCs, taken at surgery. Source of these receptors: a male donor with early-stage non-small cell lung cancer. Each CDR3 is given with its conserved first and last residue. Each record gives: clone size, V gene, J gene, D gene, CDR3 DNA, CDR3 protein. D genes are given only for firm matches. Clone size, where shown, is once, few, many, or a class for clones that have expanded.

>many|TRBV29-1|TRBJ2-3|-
TGCAGCGTTGAAGCGGGGATCACAGATACGCAGTATTTT
CSVEAGITDTQYF
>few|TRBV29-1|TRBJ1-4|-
TGCAGCGTTGAAGTTAGGGGTGCAACTAATGAAAAACTGTTTTTT
CSVEVRGATNEKLFF
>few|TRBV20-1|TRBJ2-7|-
TGCAGTGCGCTCACTCCAGGGGCGACCTACGAGCAGTACTTC
CSALTPGATYEQYF
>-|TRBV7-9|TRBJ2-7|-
TGTGCCAGCAGCTTAGGTAGTCGGGACGAGCAGTACTTC
CASSLGSRDEQYF
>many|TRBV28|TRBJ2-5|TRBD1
TGTGCCAGCAGTGTACAGGGGGTTCAAGAGACCCAGTACTTC
CASSVQGVQETQYF
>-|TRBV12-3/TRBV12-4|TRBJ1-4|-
TGTGCCAGCAGCAAACTACAGGAAAAACTGTTTTTT
CASSKLQEKLFF
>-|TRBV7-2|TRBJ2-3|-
TGTGCCAGCAGCTTTACCGTCCTAGCGCACAGCACAGATACGCAGTATTTT
CASSFTVLAHSTDTQYF
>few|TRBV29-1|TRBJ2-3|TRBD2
TGCAGCGTTGAAGATAGATTAGCGGGATCCACAGATACGCAGTATTTT
CSVEDRLAGSTDTQYF
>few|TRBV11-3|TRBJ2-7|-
TGTGCCAGCAGCTTACGGACACCGAGCTCCTACGAGCAGTACTTC
CASSLRTPSSYEQYF
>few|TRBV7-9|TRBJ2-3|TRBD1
TGTGCCAGCAGTCCAGGGGGCGCGAGCACAGATACGCAGTATTTT
CASSPGGASTDTQYF
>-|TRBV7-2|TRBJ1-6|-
TGTGCCAGCAGCCTGGGACTCGGACGGGGAAATTCACCCCTCCACTTT
CASSLGLGRGNSPLHF
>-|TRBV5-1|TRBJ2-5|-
TGCGCCAGCAGCTCCGGGACAAGACAAGAGACCCAGTACTTC
CASSSGTRQETQYF
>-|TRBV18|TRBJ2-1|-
TGTGCCAGCTCACCATCAGACAATGAGCAGTTCTTC
CASSPSDNEQFF
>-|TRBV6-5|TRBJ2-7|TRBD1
TGTGCCAGCAGTTCACAGACAGGGAGCTACGAGCAGTACTTC
CASSSQTGSYEQYF
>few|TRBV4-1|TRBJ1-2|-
TGCGCCAGCAGCCTAGAGGAACAGCCAAACTATGGCTACACCTTC
CASSLEEQPNYGYTF
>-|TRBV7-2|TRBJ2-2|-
TGTGCCAGCAGCTCAAACTTGAACACCGGGGAGCTGTTTTTT
CASSSNLNTGELFF
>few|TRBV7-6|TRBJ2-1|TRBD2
TGTGCCAGCAGCTTAGAGCGGGGCAGGGAGCAGTTCTTC
CASSLERGREQFF
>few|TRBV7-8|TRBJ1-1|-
TGTGCCAGCAGCTTAGGCAGGGGACGGGCTGAAGCTTTCTTT
CASSLGRGRAEAFF